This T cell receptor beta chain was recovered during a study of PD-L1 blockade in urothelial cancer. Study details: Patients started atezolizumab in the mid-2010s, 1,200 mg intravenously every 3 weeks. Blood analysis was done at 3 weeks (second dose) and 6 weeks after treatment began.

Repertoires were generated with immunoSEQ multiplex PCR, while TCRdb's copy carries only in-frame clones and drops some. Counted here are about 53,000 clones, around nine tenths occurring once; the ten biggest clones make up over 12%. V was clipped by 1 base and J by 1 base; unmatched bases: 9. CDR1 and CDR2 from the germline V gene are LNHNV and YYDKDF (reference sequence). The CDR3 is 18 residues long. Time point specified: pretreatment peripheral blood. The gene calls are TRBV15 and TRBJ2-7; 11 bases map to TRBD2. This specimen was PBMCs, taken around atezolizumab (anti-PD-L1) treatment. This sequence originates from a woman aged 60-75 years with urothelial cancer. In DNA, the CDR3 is TGTGCCACCAGCAGAGTCCGACTAGCGGGGATCATTTCCTACGAGCAGTACTTC. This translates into CATSRVRLAGIISYEQYF.